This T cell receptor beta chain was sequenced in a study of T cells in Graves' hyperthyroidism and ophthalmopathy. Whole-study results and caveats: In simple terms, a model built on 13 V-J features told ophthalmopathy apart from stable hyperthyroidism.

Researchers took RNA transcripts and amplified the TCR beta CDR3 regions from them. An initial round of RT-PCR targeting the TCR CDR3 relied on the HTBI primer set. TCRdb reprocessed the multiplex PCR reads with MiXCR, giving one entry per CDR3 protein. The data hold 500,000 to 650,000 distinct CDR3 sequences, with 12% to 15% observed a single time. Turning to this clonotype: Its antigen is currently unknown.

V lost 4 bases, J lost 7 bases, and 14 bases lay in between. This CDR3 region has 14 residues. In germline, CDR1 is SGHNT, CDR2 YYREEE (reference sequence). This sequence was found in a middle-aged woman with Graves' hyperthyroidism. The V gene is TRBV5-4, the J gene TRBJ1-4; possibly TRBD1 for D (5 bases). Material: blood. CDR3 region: CASSRGGDGEKLFF. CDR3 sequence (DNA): TGTGCCAGCAGCCGCGGAGGGGACGGTGAAAAACTGTTTTTT.